These 8 T cell receptor beta chains originate from one sample sequenced in a study of T-cell reconstitution after alpha-beta-depleted transplantation in children (dated by TCRdb to between 2015 and 2016). According to the study, the label for this sample's treatment or condition signals: allogeneic hematopoietic cell transplantation with graft depleted of TCRalphabeta T cells and CD19 B cells. The library was obtained by PCR. Sequenced using an Illumina HiSeq 2500. TCR library preparation used molecular barcoding, with unique molecular identifiers applied to normalize quantification of the TCRbeta repertoire. TCRdb handled the public reads itself, with Q25 trimming in fastp and clone calling in MiXCR, and kept productive beta chains. Identical CDR3 proteins give one entry, which carries the most common genes and DNA. The table for this sample lists 500,000 or so distinct CDR3 sequences; about an eighth of them were counted only once. The ten largest clonotypes hold less than 15% of the sample.

This material consisted of PBMCs, mostly from graft donor cells, taken 180 days after TCRalphabeta/CD19-depleted stem cell transplant. These receptors were taken from a female patient aged 2-9 years who had a stem cell transplant for aplastic anemia, so the T cells may come from the graft donor.

The V call is TRBV13, the J call TRBJ2-3; perhaps TRBD2 as D (5 bases). The CDR3 is 15 residues long. V dropped 3 bases and J dropped 4 bases, with 14 bases sitting between them. CDR1 and CDR2 from the germline V gene are PRHDT and FYEKMQ (reference sequence). In DNA, the CDR3 is TGTGCCAGCAGCTTTTTTGGTCTAGCATCAGATACGCAGTATTTT. Residues: CASSFFGLASDTQYF.

This clonotype was detected only a few times. The chain employs TRBV29-1 and TRBJ2-1; no definite D call. Germline lookup yields CDR1 SQVTM and CDR2 ANQGSEA. Trimming shortened V by 3 bases and J by 5 bases, and 5 bases separated the two germline ends. This CDR3 comprises 11 residues. The CDR3 nucleotides read TGCAGCGTTGATCGACACAATGAGCAGTTCTTC. This encodes CSVDRHNEQFF.

As regards this clonotype: The junction does not match germline at one end; this may be a read error. The genes are TRBV3-1 and TRBJ2-1; 7 bases align to TRBD2. This CDR3 is 15 amino acids long. Germline V gene data show CDR1 as LGHDT and CDR2 as YNNKEL (reference sequence). CDR3 protein: CACSHPSGTYNEQFF. The CDR3 DNA follows: TGTGCCTGCAGCCATCCCAGCGGGACCTACAATGAGCAGTTCTTC.

The chain employs TRBV10-3 and TRBJ1-3; TRBD1 aligns across 7 bases. From germline, CDR1 is ENHRY and CDR2 SYGVKD. CDR3 length: 14 amino acids. Losses at the gene ends were 6 bases for V and 8 bases for J; bases not matched to a gene: 10. The CDR3: CAISPGTVSDTIYF. CDR3 DNA: TGTGCCATCAGCCCCGGGACAGTCAGTGACACCATATATTTT.

This sequence joins TRBV10-3 and TRBJ2-1; D may be TRBD2 (6 bases). The CDR3 sequence is 19 residues long. Trimming took off 0 bases at V and 0 bases at J, with 18 bases between the two ends. Germline CDR1 ENHRY, CDR2 SYGVKD. CDR3 sequence reads: CAISESLRMGRSSYNEQFF. The CDR3 bases are TGTGCCATCAGTGAGTCCCTGAGGATGGGGAGGAGCTCCTACAATGAGCAGTTCTTC.

V usage is TRBV4-1 and J usage is TRBJ1-4; unclear D gene. This CDR3 is 16 amino acids long. CDR1 and CDR2 (germline): MGHRA, YSYEKL. V shed 4 bases and J shed 4 bases, with 16 bases lying between them. CDR3 in amino acids: CASSPIITGSNEKLFF. CDR3 coding DNA: TGCGCCAGCAGCCCTATAATCACGGGCAGTAATGAAAAACTGTTTTTT.

This clonotype was detected a few times. The chain uses TRBV14 and TRBJ2-7, with 12 bases fitting TRBD2. V lost 0 bases to trimming and J lost 2 bases; unmatched junction nucleotides: 5. The germline CDR1 and CDR2 sequences are SGHDN and FVKESK. The CDR3 runs 17 residues. CDR3 in amino acids: CASSQDGASGRAYEQYF. CDR3 nucleotide sequence: TGTGCCAGCAGCCAAGATGGGGCTAGCGGGAGGGCCTACGAGCAGTACTTC.

This clonotype showed up many times. The chain employs TRBV5-1 and TRBJ1-2, with a tentative D call TRBD1 (5 bases). The ends were cut back, 4 bases at V and 0 bases at J, with 10 bases in the middle. In germline, CDR1 is SGHRS, CDR2 YFSETQ. This CDR3 region has 14 residues. CDR3 bases: TGCGCCAGCAGCCCGGGACCGCCTAACTATGGCTACACCTTC. Amino acid sequence: CASSPGPPNYGYTF.